This TCR beta chain is drawn from a study of blood T cell repertoires in COVID-19. Background on the study: Both acute and convalescent COVID-19 samples were obtained from the United States, Italy and Spain. Sources were T cells, B-cell-depleted T cells, or PBMCs; the material itself was cDNA or gDNA.

Authors' methods: It was from reference gene primer amplification that nucleated cell counts were estimated. TCRdb keeps only in-frame clones here, not all; method: immunoSEQ multiplex PCR. V, J and clone size derive from that table, while D and trimming were established from the DNA sequence. Of under 250,000 clones in the sample, about four fifths are singletons; the top ten hold roughly 3.2%. Sequenced input: peripheral blood. The receptor was derived from a woman aged 18-30 years with acute or convalescent COVID-19.

CDR3: CASTSQVPYGYTF. In nucleotides, the CDR3 is TGTGCCAGTACCTCCCAGGTACCCTATGGCTACACCTTC. V and J are TRBV19 and TRBJ1-2; D call uncertain. The CDR3 has 13 residues. The ends were cut back, 7 bases at V and 4 bases at J, with 13 bases in the middle. Germline assignment: CDR1 LNHDA and CDR2 SQIVND (reference sequence). Full variable domain (missing parts from reference TRBV19 and TRBJ1-2): DGGITQSPKYLFRKEGQNVTLSCEQNLNHDAMYWYRQDPGQGLRLIYYSQIVNDFQKGDIAEGYSVSREKKESFPLTVTSAQKNPTAFYLCASTSQVPYGYTFGSGTRLTVV.